This T cell receptor beta chain was recorded in a study of blood T cell repertoires in COVID-19. Original methodology: Reference gene primer amplification gave estimated nucleated cell counts. Assay used: immunoSEQ multiplex PCR; TCRdb lists only in-frame clones, some missing. For V, J and clone size, that table is used; D and trimming come from the DNA. Among about 50,000 clones listed, more than 85% were seen once. The sequencing sample was made of peripheral blood. The clonotype comes from a man in his forties or fifties with active COVID-19.

The CDR3 is CASSPGQGHYEQYF. CDR3 in DNA: TGTGCCAGCAGCCCCGGACAGGGACACTACGAGCAGTACTTC. This chain joins TRBV6-2 or TRBV6-3 and TRBJ2-7, with TRBD1 matching over 8 bases. Germline V lookup: CDR1 MNHEY, CDR2 SVGEGT. The CDR3 spans 14 residues. V lost 6 bases, J lost 3 bases, and 7 bases stayed unmatched.